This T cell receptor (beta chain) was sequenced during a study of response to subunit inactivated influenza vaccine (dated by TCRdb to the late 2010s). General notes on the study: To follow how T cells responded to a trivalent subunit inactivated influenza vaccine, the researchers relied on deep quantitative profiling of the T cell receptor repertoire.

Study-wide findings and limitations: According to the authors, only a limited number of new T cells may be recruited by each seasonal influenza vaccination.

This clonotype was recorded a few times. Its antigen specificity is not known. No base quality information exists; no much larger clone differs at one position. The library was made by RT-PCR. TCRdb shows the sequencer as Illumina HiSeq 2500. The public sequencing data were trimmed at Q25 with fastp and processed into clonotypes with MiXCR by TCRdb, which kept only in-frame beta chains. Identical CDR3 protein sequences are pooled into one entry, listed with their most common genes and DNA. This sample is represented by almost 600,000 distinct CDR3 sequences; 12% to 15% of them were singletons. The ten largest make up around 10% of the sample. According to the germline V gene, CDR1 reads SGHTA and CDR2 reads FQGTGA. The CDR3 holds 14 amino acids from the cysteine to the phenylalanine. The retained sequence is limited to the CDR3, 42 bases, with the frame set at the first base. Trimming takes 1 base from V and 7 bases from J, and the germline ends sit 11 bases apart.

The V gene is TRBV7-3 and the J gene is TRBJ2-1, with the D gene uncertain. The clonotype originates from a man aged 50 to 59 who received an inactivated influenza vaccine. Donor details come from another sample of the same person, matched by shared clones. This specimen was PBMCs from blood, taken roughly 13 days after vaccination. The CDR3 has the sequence CASSLNPRGNEQFF. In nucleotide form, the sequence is TGTGCCAGCAGCTTAAATCCTCGTGGGAATGAGCAGTTCTTC.